Each of the 32 T cell receptor beta chains below was sequenced from the same sample in a study of PD-L1 blockade in urothelial cancer (TCRdb year 2017). In the paper's terms, the time point label means: peripheral blood 6 weeks after treatment start. The library was obtained by the immunoSEQ multiplex PCR assay. The table comes from immuneACCESS by way of TCRdb, which keeps in-frame sequences with V and J called. Part of the clones is missing from these tables; in studies checked, under half for an unresolved V gene and the rest for unknown reasons. For this sample the table gives 35,000 to 55,000 clones, of which roughly four fifths were detected only once. Clones ranked in the top ten supply 13% of the sample. The material sequenced was PBMCs, taken around atezolizumab (anti-PD-L1) treatment. All receptors derive from a man aged 55 to 70 with urothelial cancer.

This clone appeared a few times. The CDR3: CASSEPDRGPASTDTQYF. CDR3 in DNA: TGCGCCAGCAGTGAGCCTGACAGGGGGCCCGCTAGCACAGATACGCAGTATTTT. J is TRBJ2-3 and V is TRBV10-2; 10 nucleotides agree with TRBD1. CDR3 size: 18 residues. Germline V lookup: CDR1 WSHSY, CDR2 SAAADI. The ends lost 2 bases at V and 0 bases at J; junction bases unmatched: 8.

The CDR3 bases are TGTGCCATCGGGGCGAGCTCCTATAATTCACCCCTCCACTTT. It is translated as CAIGASSYNSPLHF. The chain uses TRBV10-3 and TRBJ1-6, with a weak D call TRBD1 (5 bases). The CDR3 spans 14 residues. Germline V lookup: CDR1 ENHRY, CDR2 SYGVKD. V dropped 8 bases and J dropped 0 bases, with 8 bases sitting between them.

Only one count was recorded for this clone. The chain couples TRBV4-1 to TRBJ2-1, with TRBD1 matching 12 bases. V lost 4 bases, J lost 0 bases, and 4 bases stayed unmatched. The CDR3 contains 17 residues. Germline values: CDR1 MGHRA, CDR2 YSYEKL. The CDR3 sequence: CASSLGTGGGSYNEQFF. DNA for the CDR3: TGCGCCAGCAGCCTAGGGACAGGGGGCGGCTCCTACAATGAGCAGTTCTTC.

CDR3 amino acids: CASSLQPNRGYTF. CDR3 in DNA: TGTGCCAGCAGCTTGCAACCTAATCGTGGCTACACCTTC. The chain employs TRBV5-6 and TRBJ1-2; D is undetermined. Germline V CDR1 and CDR2: SGHDT, YYEEEE. V shed 1 base and J shed 7 bases, with 11 bases lying between them. The CDR3 covers 13 residues. The whole variable domain, filled in from reference TRBV5-6 and TRBJ1-2, reads DAGVTQSPTHLIKTRGQQVTLRCSPKSGHDTVSWYQQALGQGPQFIFQYYEEEERQRGNFPDRFSGHQFPNYSSELNVNALLLGDSALYLCASSLQPNRGYTFGSGTRLTVV.

This chain connects TRBV6-1 to TRBJ1-2; 7 bases are shared with TRBD1. V was clipped by 3 bases and J by 5 bases; unmatched bases: 15. In germline, CDR1 is MNHNS, CDR2 SASEGT. The CDR3 is 17 amino acids. The DNA of the CDR3 is TGTGCCAGCAGTGAGAGCAGGGTCTGGGGGACAGTGTATGGCTACACCTTC. This sequence encodes CASSESRVWGTVYGYTF.

This clone came up once. This chain uses TRBV19 with TRBJ1-5; 10 positions match TRBD1. The CDR3 runs to 15 residues. V lost 5 bases and J lost 2; bases outside the gene matches: 3. Germline CDR1 and CDR2: LNHDA and SQIVND (reference sequence). CDR3 region: CASSAGTGGNQPQHF. The CDR3 nucleotides read TGTGCCAGTAGTGCAGGGACAGGGGGCAATCAGCCCCAGCATTTT.

This clone appeared a few times. CDR3 amino acids: CASSIALAGGPKNEQFF. The DNA for the CDR3 is TGTGCCAGTAGTATAGCCCTAGCGGGAGGGCCAAAGAATGAGCAGTTCTTC. The J gene is TRBJ2-1, the V gene TRBV19; 12 bases are shared with TRBD2. Trimming cost V 1 base and J 7 bases; bases outside gene matches: 8. The CDR3 covers 17 residues. Germline values: CDR1 LNHDA, CDR2 SQIVND (reference sequence). Filled out from reference TRBV19 and TRBJ2-1, the complete variable domain reads DGGITQSPKYLFRKEGQNVTLSCEQNLNHDAMYWYRQDPGQGLRLIYYSQIVNDFQKGDIAEGYSVSREKKESFPLTVTSAQKNPTAFYLCASSIALAGGPKNEQFFGPGTRLTVL.

The chain joins TRBV7-9 to TRBJ2-1; TRBD1 agrees at 7 bases. CDR3 length equals 16 residues. V lost 5 bases to trimming and J lost 9 bases; unmatched junction nucleotides: 16. The V gene's germline CDR1 is SEHNR and CDR2 FQNEAQ (reference sequence). The chain's CDR3 is CASSPSGQQLWGEQFF. The DNA of the CDR3 is TGTGCCAGCAGCCCCTCGGGACAGCAGCTATGGGGTGAGCAGTTCTTC.

The chain is built from TRBV4-1 and TRBJ2-5; TRBD2 is a possible D gene (6 bases). Germline V gives CDR1 MGHRA, CDR2 YSYEKL. The CDR3 has 14 amino acids. Trimming pared 4 bases from V and 5 bases from J, leaving 14 bases between. CDR3 residues: CASSPLLRGETQYF. CDR3 in DNA: TGCGCCAGCAGCCCGCTTTTACGGGGGGAGACCCAGTACTTC.

The J gene is TRBJ2-1, the V gene TRBV5-5; 8 bases map to TRBD1. The CDR3 loop spans 15 amino acids. J gave up 7 bases and V 2 bases, and 8 bases lay outside the gene matches. Germline lookup yields CDR1 SGHKS and CDR2 YYEKEE (reference sequence). CDR3 region: CASSLGGTGGNEQFF. CDR3 sequence (DNA): TGTGCCAGCAGCTTAGGCGGGACAGGTGGAAATGAGCAGTTCTTC.

The chain combines TRBV6-4 with TRBJ2-7; 9 nucleotides align to TRBD1. Germline V gene sequence: CDR1 MRHNA, CDR2 SNTAGT. V gave up 6 bases and J gave up 7 bases; unmatched junction bases: 7. The CDR3 has 13 amino acids. CDR3 residues: CASRFGTGREQYF. The CDR3, as DNA: TGTGCCAGCAGGTTCGGGACAGGGCGTGAGCAGTACTTC.

The CDR3 DNA sequence: TGTGCCAGCAGCACCGGGACAGGGGGCTTTAACTACAATGAGCAGTTCTTC. Protein product: CASSTGTGGFNYNEQFF. The chain employs TRBV7-2 and TRBJ2-1; TRBD1 aligns across 12 bases. The J segment lost 3 bases and the V segment lost 5 bases, leaving 8 bases of the junction unmatched. Germline V gene lookup returns CDR1 SGHTA and CDR2 FQGNSA. CDR3 length: 17 residues. The full variable domain, in which reference TRBV7-2 and TRBJ2-1 provide the parts outside the CDR3, is GAGVSQSPSNKVTEKGKDVELRCDPISGHTALYWYRQSLGQGLEFLIYFQGNSAPDKSGLPSDRFSAERTGGSVSTLTIQRTQQEDSAVYLCASSTGTGGFNYNEQFFGPGTRLTVL.

The V call is TRBV2, the J call TRBJ1-5; maybe TRBD1 (5 bases). This CDR3 is built from 14 residues. Germline CDR1 reads SNHLY; CDR2 reads FYNNEI. Trimming removed 7 bases at V and 1 base at J, with 11 bases between. CDR3 bases: TGTGCCAGCAAGATGGGGGGAAGCAATCAGCCCCAGCATTTT. Protein product: CASKMGGSNQPQHF.

The chain couples TRBV5-5 to TRBJ2-7; TRBD1 agrees at 7 bases. The CDR3 covers 15 residues. J was trimmed by 1 base and V by 4 bases; bases with no gene match: 8. The V gene's germline CDR1 is SGHKS and CDR2 YYEKEE (reference sequence). This chain's CDR3 is CASSHRGVGSYEQYF. The CDR3 DNA reads TGTGCCAGCAGCCACAGGGGTGTGGGGTCCTACGAGCAGTACTTC.

The V and J genes are TRBV27 and TRBJ1-5; 7 bases agree with TRBD1. The germline CDR1 and CDR2 sequences are MNHEY and SMNVEV (reference sequence). The CDR3 spans 13 residues. In DNA, the CDR3 is TGTTCCACAGGGGTTGCGGGCAATCAGCCCCAGCATTTT. Translated: CSTGVAGNQPQHF.

The chain is built from TRBV6-1 and TRBJ1-5, with D hard to call. Germline assignment: CDR1 MNHNS and CDR2 SASEGT. V was cut by 6 bases and J by 4 bases, with 10 bases left in between. This CDR3 is 13 amino acids long. The CDR3 loop reads CASRASDNQPQHF. The CDR3 DNA reads as TGTGCCAGCAGGGCCAGCGATAATCAGCCCCAGCATTTT.

The chain links TRBV6-5 to TRBJ1-6; TRBD1 aligns across 7 bases. After removal of 5 bases from V and 9 bases from J, the junction contained 10 bases not matched to a gene. The CDR3 is 15 amino acids. The germline V gene has CDR1 MNHEY and CDR2 SVGAGI. CDR3 residues: CASSLGQPIGSPLHF. CDR3 bases: TGTGCCAGCAGTCTGGGACAGCCCATTGGTTCACCCCTCCACTTT.

This chain links TRBV7-9 with TRBJ1-4; maybe TRBD1 (6 bases). Germline V lookup: CDR1 SEHNR, CDR2 FQNEAQ (reference sequence). The V end lost 0 bases, the J end lost 6 bases, and 11 bases lay between the germline ends. CDR3 size: 15 residues. This CDR3 reads CASSLAQGFDEKLFF. The CDR3 nucleotides are TGTGCCAGCAGCTTAGCGCAGGGGTTCGATGAAAAACTGTTTTTT.

By frequency in the sample, this clone is medium-sized. The chain has TRBV6-5 and TRBJ1-2; D gene ambiguous. V was pared by 4 bases and J by 4 bases, with 16 bases between. The germline V gene encodes CDR1 MNHEY and CDR2 SVGAGI. The CDR3 loop spans 15 amino acids. The CDR3 loop is CASSLNPYSTYGYTF. The CDR3 nucleotides read TGTGCCAGCAGTTTGAACCCATACAGCACCTATGGCTACACCTTC.

The rearrangement uses TRBV5-4 and TRBJ1-3; the D gene is possibly TRBD1 (6 bases). Trimming removed 2 bases from V and 0 bases from J, with 6 bases in between. The CDR3 is made up of 14 amino acids. CDR1 and CDR2 (germline): SGHNT, YYREEE (reference sequence). As DNA, the CDR3 is TGTGCCAGCAGCTTACAGGGCTCTGGAAACACCATATATTTT. It specifies CASSLQGSGNTIYF.

The rearrangement links TRBV30 to TRBJ2-4; possible D gene TRBD1, 6 bases. Germline CDR1 and CDR2: GTSNPN and SVGIG (reference sequence). Trimming took 5 bases from V and 7 from J, leaving 12 bases between them. This CDR3 has 12 residues. CDR3 amino acids: CAWALTGNIQYF. DNA of the CDR3: TGTGCCTGGGCCCTTACAGGGAACATTCAGTACTTC.

CDR3 protein: CASSLGWGGGGYEQYF. CDR3 nucleotide sequence: TGTGCCAGCAGCTTAGGTTGGGGCGGGGGGGGCTACGAGCAGTACTTC. V gene TRBV7-2 combines with J gene TRBJ2-7, with 9 bases identical to TRBD2. The CDR3 is made up of 16 amino acids. CDR1 and CDR2 (germline): SGHTA, FQGNSA. The trim removed 1 base at V and 3 bases at J, leaving 7 bases unmatched.

This clone was observed once. The V call is TRBV28, the J call TRBJ1-5, with D maybe TRBD1 (6 bases). V was cut by 6 bases and J by 4 bases, with 16 bases left in between. Germline V gives CDR1 MDHEN, CDR2 SYDVKM. CDR3 length: 15 amino acids. Here the CDR3 reads CASSPVRQVNQPQHF. The CDR3 DNA reads as TGTGCCAGCAGCCCCGTCCGACAGGTGAATCAGCCCCAGCATTTT.

J is TRBJ2-1 and V is TRBV19; 9 positions match TRBD1. V trimming: 3 bases; J trimming: 9 bases; junction bases outside the gene matches: 9. The CDR3 is 15 amino acids. The germline V gene encodes CDR1 LNHDA and CDR2 SQIVND (reference sequence). CDR3 in DNA: TGTGCCAGTAGTATTTCTGGACAGGGGTTTACTGAGCAGTTCTTC. Its translation: CASSISGQGFTEQFF.

CDR3 DNA sequence: TGTGCCAGCAGTCGGACAGGGGGCGATGCCGGGGAGCTGTTTTTT. Its translation is CASSRTGGDAGELFF. V is TRBV6-1 and J is TRBJ2-2; TRBD1 matches 11 bases. This CDR3 region has 15 residues. The ends lost 5 bases at V and 6 bases at J; junction bases unmatched: 5. Germline V lookup: CDR1 MNHNS, CDR2 SASEGT.

This clone was counted once. The J gene is TRBJ1-6, the V gene TRBV7-2; 8 nucleotides match TRBD1. The CDR3 is made up of 13 amino acids. With 5 bases clipped from V and 7 bases from J, the junction kept 1 base outside the gene matches. CDR1 is SGHTA, CDR2 FQGNSA, per germline. Here the CDR3 DNA reads TGTGCCAGCAGCCGGACAGGGAATTCACCCCTCCACTTT. It codes for CASSRTGNSPLHF.

The chain is built from TRBV5-1 and TRBJ1-1, with 9 positions matching TRBD1. V dropped 5 bases and J dropped 4; count of bases not matched to a gene: 6. This CDR3 has 14 amino acids. Germline-derived CDR1 and CDR2 are SGHRS and YFSETQ. The CDR3 nucleotides are TGCGCCAGCAGAGGGACAGGGAGGTTCACTGAAGCTTTCTTT. This encodes CASRGTGRFTEAFF.

The chain uses TRBV19 and TRBJ1-1, with 11 bases matching TRBD1. This CDR3 is built from 15 residues. V lost 8 bases to trimming and J lost 13 bases; unmatched junction nucleotides: 18. Germline V gives CDR1 LNHDA, CDR2 SQIVND (reference sequence). This chain's CDR3 is CASRLHRDRGFGVFF. For the CDR3, the DNA is TGTGCCAGTCGATTACACCGGGACAGGGGGTTCGGAGTTTTCTTT.

The genes are TRBV7-2 and TRBJ1-4; no definite D call. Trimming shortened V by 5 bases and J by 4 bases, and 5 bases separated the two germline ends. The CDR3 has 12 amino acids. CDR1 is SGHTA and CDR2 is FQGNSA in the germline V gene. The CDR3 bases are TGTGCCAGCAGCCGGTATAATGAAAAACTGTTTTTT. Its protein product is CASSRYNEKLFF.

The chain is built from TRBV27 and TRBJ2-1, with 10 bases matching TRBD1. Germline trimming cut 6 bases from V and 6 bases from J; bases unmatched to any gene: 11. The germline CDR1 and CDR2 sequences are MNHEY and SMNVEV (reference sequence). The CDR3 spans 16 residues. The CDR3 reads CASRDSPGQGSNEQFF. The CDR3 DNA sequence: TGTGCCAGCAGGGACTCCCCGGGACAGGGGAGCAATGAGCAGTTCTTC.

This chain links TRBV4-1 with TRBJ1-2, with D maybe TRBD1 (6 bases). Trimming pared 1 base from V and 2 bases from J, leaving 17 bases between. CDR1 MGHRA and CDR2 YSYEKL come from the germline V gene. The CDR3 has 17 residues. The CDR3, as DNA: TGCGCCAGCAGCCAAGCCGGACAGAAGGTGGTAAACTATGGCTACACCTTC. The encoded protein is CASSQAGQKVVNYGYTF.

The V gene is TRBV29-1, the J gene TRBJ2-5, with a possible D match to TRBD2 (5 bases). From germline, CDR1 is SQVTM and CDR2 ANQGSEA. Trimming shortened V by 4 bases and J by 7 bases, and 13 bases separated the two germline ends. The CDR3 totals 12 residues. DNA of the CDR3: TGCAGCGTTGGGGGAGAAGCAGGGACCCAGTACTTC. It translates to CSVGGEAGTQYF. Supplemented by reference TRBV29-1 and TRBJ2-5, the full variable domain reads SAVISQKPSRDICQRGTSLTIQCQVDSQVTMMFWYRQQPGQSLTLIATANQGSEATYESGFVIDKFPISRPNLTFSTLTVSNMSPEDSSIYLCSVGGEAGTQYFGPGTRLLVL.